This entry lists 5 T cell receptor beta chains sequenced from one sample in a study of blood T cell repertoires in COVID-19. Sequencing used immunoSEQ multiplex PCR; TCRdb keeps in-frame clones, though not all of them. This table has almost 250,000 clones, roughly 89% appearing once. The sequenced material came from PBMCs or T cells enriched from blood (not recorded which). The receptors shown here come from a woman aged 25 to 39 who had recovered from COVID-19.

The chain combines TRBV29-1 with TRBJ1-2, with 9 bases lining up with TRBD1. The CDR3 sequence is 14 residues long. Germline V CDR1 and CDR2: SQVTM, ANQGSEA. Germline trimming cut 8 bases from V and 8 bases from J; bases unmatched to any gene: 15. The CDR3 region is CSPYRDRVEDGYTF. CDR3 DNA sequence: TGCAGCCCCTATCGGGACAGGGTCGAAGACGGCTACACCTTC. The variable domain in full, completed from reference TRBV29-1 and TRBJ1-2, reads SAVISQKPSRDICQRGTSLTIQCQVDSQVTMMFWYRQQPGQSLTLIATANQGSEATYESGFVIDKFPISRPNLTFSTLTVSNMSPEDSSIYLCSPYRDRVEDGYTFGSGTRLTVV.

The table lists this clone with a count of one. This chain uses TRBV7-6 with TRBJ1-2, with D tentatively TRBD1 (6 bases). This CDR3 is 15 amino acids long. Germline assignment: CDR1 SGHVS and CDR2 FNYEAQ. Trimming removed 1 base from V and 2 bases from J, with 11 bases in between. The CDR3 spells CASSLEGGSNYGYTF. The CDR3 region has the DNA TGTGCCAGCAGCTTAGAGGGGGGGTCGAACTATGGCTACACCTTC. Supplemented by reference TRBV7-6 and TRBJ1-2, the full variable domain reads GAGVSQSPRYKVTKRGQDVALRCDPISGHVSLYWYRQALGQGPEFLTYFNYEAQQDKSGLPNDRFSAERPEGSISTLTIQRTEQRDSAMYRCASSLEGGSNYGYTFGSGTRLTVV.

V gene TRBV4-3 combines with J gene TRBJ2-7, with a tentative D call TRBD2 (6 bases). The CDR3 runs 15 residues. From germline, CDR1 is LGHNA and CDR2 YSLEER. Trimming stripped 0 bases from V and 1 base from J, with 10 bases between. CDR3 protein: CASSQDLGLSYEQYF. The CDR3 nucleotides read TGCGCCAGCAGCCAAGATCTAGGACTATCCTACGAGCAGTACTTC.

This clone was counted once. CDR3 DNA sequence: TGTGCCAGCAGCCAGTTGCCCGGGACAGGGGCTAGCGAGCAGTACTTC. This gives the protein CASSQLPGTGASEQYF. The chain recombines TRBV4-2 with TRBJ2-7; 10 bases map to TRBD1. Germline V CDR1 and CDR2: LGHNA, YNFKEQ. V lost 3 bases to trimming and J lost 6 bases; unmatched junction nucleotides: 11. CDR3 length: 16 residues.

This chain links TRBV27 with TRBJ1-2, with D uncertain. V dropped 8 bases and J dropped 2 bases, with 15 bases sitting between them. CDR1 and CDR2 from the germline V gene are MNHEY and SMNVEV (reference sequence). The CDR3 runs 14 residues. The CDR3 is CASARAGENYGYTF. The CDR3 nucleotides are TGTGCCAGCGCCCGGGCGGGTGAGAACTATGGCTACACCTTC.